The 26 T cell receptor beta chains below were found in one sample sequenced in a study of T cell changes during pregnancy in multiple sclerosis. Data came from immunoSEQ multiplex PCR; TCRdb stores just in-frame clones and leaves some out. The sample gives about 77,000 clones, roughly 91% of which show up once; 2.6% is in the top ten. The specimen comprised peripheral blood, sampled after pregnancy. The origin of the receptors is a female donor in good health, enrolled as a control in a pregnancy study.

DNA for the CDR3: TGTGCCAGCAGCCGTACCCTGGGAGGAAGAAATGAGCAGTTCTTC. This sequence encodes CASSRTLGGRNEQFF. This sequence joins TRBV5-4 and TRBJ2-1; tentative D call: TRBD2 (6 bases). The germline V gene encodes CDR1 SGHNT and CDR2 YYREEE (reference sequence). This CDR3 comprises 15 residues. The germline V and J ends were trimmed by 4 bases and 7 bases, with 18 bases remaining between them.

The chain employs TRBV29-1 and TRBJ1-1; a possible D gene is TRBD1 (6 bases). Per germline, CDR1 SQVTM and CDR2 ANQGSEA. The CDR3 covers 13 residues. Deletions cut 4 bases from V and 1 base from J, with 10 bases between. DNA for the CDR3: TGCAGCGTTGCTCGGACAGAGAACACTGAAGCTTTCTTT. It specifies CSVARTENTEAFF.

V gene TRBV7-6 combines with J gene TRBJ2-1; TRBD2 is a possible D gene (6 bases). This CDR3 is built from 15 residues. The germline V gene has CDR1 SGHVS and CDR2 FNYEAQ. The V and J ends lost 3 bases and 8 bases respectively, with 17 bases between them. The CDR3 loop reads CASSFGGTRVYEQFF. For the CDR3, the DNA is TGTGCCAGCAGCTTTGGCGGGACGAGAGTGTATGAGCAGTTCTTC. Full variable domain (outside the CDR3, taken from reference TRBV7-6 and TRBJ2-1): GAGVSQSPRYKVTKRGQDVALRCDPISGHVSLYWYRQALGQGPEFLTYFNYEAQQDKSGLPNDRFSAERPEGSISTLTIQRTEQRDSAMYRCASSFGGTRVYEQFFGPGTRLTVL.

The V gene is TRBV15, the J gene TRBJ2-7, with 10 bases fitting TRBD1. V was clipped by 5 bases and J by 3 bases; unmatched bases: 7. The CDR3 length is 15 residues. Germline V gene data show CDR1 as LNHNV and CDR2 as YYDKDF (reference sequence). This CDR3 is CATSEGTGENYEQYF. The CDR3 DNA follows: TGTGCCACCAGCGAAGGGACAGGGGAAAACTACGAGCAGTACTTC. The full variable domain, in which reference TRBV15 and TRBJ2-7 provide the parts outside the CDR3, is DAMVIQNPRYQVTQFGKPVTLSCSQTLNHNVMYWYQQKSSQAPKLLFHYYDKDFNNEADTPDNFQSRRPNTSFCFLDIRSPGLGDTAMYLCATSEGTGENYEQYFGPGTRLTVT.

Only one count was recorded for this clone. This chain links TRBV27 with TRBJ2-5; 8 bases line up with TRBD1. V dropped 4 bases and J dropped 9; count of bases not matched to a gene: 7. Germline assignment: CDR1 MNHEY and CDR2 SMNVEV (reference sequence). The CDR3 sequence is 13 residues long. The CDR3 DNA reads TGTGCCAGCAGTTCCCGCCAACAGGGGGCCCAGTACTTC. Translating it yields CASSSRQQGAQYF.

The V and J genes are TRBV5-8 and TRBJ1-4, with unresolved D. Between the trimmed V and J ends, which lost 2 bases and 10 bases, there was a span of 6 bases. Germline-derived CDR1 and CDR2 are SGHTS and YDEGEE. The CDR3 runs 11 residues. The CDR3 reads CASSLEGKLFF. The CDR3, as DNA: TGTGCCAGCAGCTTAGAGGGAAAACTGTTTTTT.

The rearrangement uses TRBV7-3 and TRBJ2-6; 7 nucleotides agree with TRBD1. This CDR3 has 16 amino acids. J lost 4 bases, V lost 1 base, and 4 bases had no gene match. Germline V gene lookup returns CDR1 SGHTA and CDR2 FQGTGA. CDR3 nucleotide sequence: TGTGCCAGCAGCTTAAAGGGGGCTGTGGGGGCCAACGTCCTGACTTTC. This encodes CASSLKGAVGANVLTF. Complete variable domain (other parts from reference TRBV7-3 and TRBJ2-6): GAGVSQTPSNKVTEKGKYVELRCDPISGHTALYWYRQSLGQGPEFLIYFQGTGAADDSGLPNDRFFAVRPEGSVSTLKIQRTERGDSAVYLCASSLKGAVGANVLTFGAGSRLTVL.

The rearrangement uses TRBV5-1 and TRBJ2-1; 8 nucleotides match TRBD2. The CDR3 loop spans 14 amino acids. Unmatched junction bases numbered 8, after V lost 7 bases and J lost 5 bases. Germline lookup yields CDR1 SGHRS and CDR2 YFSETQ. CDR3 protein: CASARVAGNNEQFF. The CDR3 region has the DNA TGCGCCAGCGCTAGGGTAGCGGGGAACAATGAGCAGTTCTTC.

The chain links TRBV29-1 to TRBJ2-3; a possible D gene is TRBD2 (6 bases). Trimming cost V 4 bases and J 6 bases, with 17 bases left between them. The CDR3 runs 14 residues. Germline V gene data show CDR1 as SQVTM and CDR2 as ANQGSEA. The CDR3 sequence is CSVVGGKGWDTQYF. DNA for the CDR3: TGCAGCGTTGTAGGAGGGAAAGGCTGGGATACGCAGTATTTT.

This clone was picked up one time. The CDR3 spells CASSFSRGYEQYF. The CDR3 DNA is TGTGCCAGCAGCTTCTCTCGGGGCTACGAGCAGTACTTC. The chain uses TRBV5-8 and TRBJ2-7; weak D call: TRBD2 (5 bases). Germline assignment: CDR1 SGHTS and CDR2 YDEGEE. CDR3 length: 13 amino acids. The V gene lost 2 bases and the J gene lost 3 bases, with 9 bases spanning the gap.

V and J are TRBV7-2 and TRBJ2-7; TRBD2 matches at 9 bases. Germline CDR1 SGHTA, CDR2 FQGNSA. This CDR3 region has 15 residues. After removal of 5 bases from V and 4 bases from J, the junction contained 9 bases not matched to a gene. This CDR3 reads CASSTRGSGGYEQYF. CDR3 bases: TGTGCCAGCAGCACTCGGGGTAGCGGGGGATACGAGCAGTACTTC.

This clone was detected once. This rearrangement joins TRBV7-7 to TRBJ1-5; D unclear. The germline V gene has CDR1 SSHAT and CDR2 FNYEAQ (reference sequence). This CDR3 comprises 14 residues. CDR3 residues: CANTSNRINQPQHF. CDR3 in DNA: TGTGCTAACACCTCCAACAGAATCAATCAGCCCCAGCATTTT.

The chain recombines TRBV6-5 with TRBJ1-3, with D hard to call. The germline V and J ends were trimmed by 4 bases and 1 base, with 11 bases remaining between them. The length of the CDR3 is 15 residues. Germline V gives CDR1 MNHEY, CDR2 SVGAGI. This CDR3 is CASSSRAPSGNTIYF. CDR3 bases: TGTGCCAGCAGTTCCAGAGCGCCTTCTGGAAACACCATATATTTT.

This chain joins TRBV10-3 and TRBJ2-1; 10 bases align to TRBD2. The germline V gene encodes CDR1 ENHRY and CDR2 SYGVKD. V shed 8 bases, J shed 6 bases, and the junction held 16 bases outside the gene matches. The CDR3 spans 17 residues. The CDR3 here is CAIQSSKAGGPGNEQFF. The DNA of the CDR3 is TGTGCCATCCAAAGTTCGAAAGCGGGGGGGCCCGGCAATGAGCAGTTCTTC.

The gene calls are TRBV6-5 and TRBJ2-7, with D unresolved. The germline V and J ends were trimmed by 6 bases and 4 bases, with 7 bases remaining between them. Germline V CDR1 and CDR2: MNHEY, SVGAGI. This CDR3 is 11 amino acids long. The DNA of the CDR3 is TGTGCCAGCAGGTCCTCGTACGAGCAGTACTTC. Residues: CASRSSYEQYF.

This chain links TRBV19 with TRBJ2-3; TRBD2 agrees at 7 bases. The CDR3 consists of 15 residues. Germline V gene data show CDR1 as LNHDA and CDR2 as SQIVND (reference sequence). The J segment lost 2 bases and the V segment lost 5 bases, leaving 7 bases of the junction unmatched. Here the CDR3 reads CASSSLAGDTDTQYF. The CDR3 region has the DNA TGTGCCAGTAGTTCATTGGCGGGAGACACAGATACGCAGTATTTT.

This chain joins TRBV11-2 and TRBJ1-1, with D maybe TRBD1 (5 bases). Trimming left V 5 bases short and J 6 bases short, with 16 bases between. The CDR3 runs 14 residues. Germline loops: CDR1 SGHAT, CDR2 FQNNGV. The CDR3 DNA follows: TGTGCCAGCAGCGTGCCGGGGGGGAGTGCTGAAGCTTTCTTT. Translation gives CASSVPGGSAEAFF.

The chain employs TRBV19 and TRBJ1-2; 7 positions agree with TRBD1. V was clipped by 5 bases and J by 4 bases; unmatched bases: 16. Germline CDR1 and CDR2: LNHDA and SQIVND (reference sequence). This CDR3 comprises 17 residues. CDR3 region: CASSLRGTGVQGYGYTF. The CDR3 nucleotides read TGTGCCAGTAGTCTCAGGGGAACAGGGGTCCAGGGCTATGGCTACACCTTC.

The rearrangement links TRBV5-1 to TRBJ2-5, with TRBD1 as a possible D gene (6 bases). Trimming pared 0 bases from V and 10 bases from J, leaving 25 bases between. Germline V gene sequence: CDR1 SGHRS, CDR2 YFSETQ. The CDR3 has 17 residues. This chain's CDR3 is CASSLGGGLTRSRGQYF. For the CDR3, the DNA is TGCGCCAGCAGCTTGGGTGGGGGCCTCACCCGGAGCAGAGGCCAGTACTTC.

The chain uses TRBV4-2 and TRBJ2-3; 8 nucleotides match TRBD2. The CDR3 consists of 17 residues. Trimming removed 1 base from V and 3 bases from J; junction bases left unmatched: 9. CDR1 and CDR2 from the germline V gene are LGHNA and YNFKEQ. The CDR3 loop is CASSQATSAGVTDTQYF. CDR3 nucleotide sequence: TGTGCCAGCAGCCAAGCCACCTCAGCGGGAGTGACAGATACGCAGTATTTT.

This sequence joins TRBV19 and TRBJ1-2, with D tentatively TRBD1 (6 bases). The V end was cut by 3 bases, the J end by 3 bases, with 17 bases between. CDR3 length: 16 residues. Looked up from germline, CDR1 is LNHDA and CDR2 is SQIVND (reference sequence). CDR3 nucleotides: TGTGCCAGTAGTATGGGCGGGGCGGGGGGCGACTATGGCTACACCTTC. Protein: CASSMGGAGGDYGYTF. Filled out from reference TRBV19 and TRBJ1-2, the complete variable domain reads DGGITQSPKYLFRKEGQNVTLSCEQNLNHDAMYWYRQDPGQGLRLIYYSQIVNDFQKGDIAEGYSVSREKKESFPLTVTSAQKNPTAFYLCASSMGGAGGDYGYTFGSGTRLTVV.

The chain is built from TRBV28 and TRBJ1-3; D not resolved. CDR3 length equals 16 residues. Trimming took off 5 bases at V and 0 bases at J, with 14 bases between the two ends. The germline CDR1 and CDR2 sequences are MDHEN and SYDVKM. CDR3 loop: CASSTKQSSSGNTIYF. The CDR3 DNA sequence: TGTGCCAGCAGTACGAAACAGTCCAGCTCTGGAAACACCATATATTTT.

The V and J genes are TRBV5-1 and TRBJ1-2; a possible D gene is TRBD1 (5 bases). This CDR3 spans 15 amino acids. The germline V gene has CDR1 SGHRS and CDR2 YFSETQ. The V end was cut by 0 bases, the J end by 0 bases, with 9 bases between. CDR3 sequence (DNA): TGCGCCAGCAGCTTGGTAGCAGGGTCTAACTATGGCTACACCTTC. This translates into CASSLVAGSNYGYTF.

The CDR3 is CASSTLERENTDTQYF. The CDR3 bases are TGTGCCAGCAGTACCCTAGAGCGGGAGAACACAGATACGCAGTATTTT. The gene calls are TRBV27 and TRBJ2-3, with 8 bases that match TRBD2. This CDR3 has 16 residues. V shed 5 bases, J shed 2 bases, and the junction held 9 bases outside the gene matches. The germline gives CDR1 MNHEY, CDR2 SMNVEV (reference sequence).

The chain is built from TRBV30 and TRBJ2-1, with unresolved D. CDR1 is GTSNPN, CDR2 SVGIG, per germline (reference sequence). The CDR3 loop spans 15 amino acids. Trimming removed 0 bases from V and 10 bases from J, with 19 bases in between. The CDR3 nucleotides are TGTGCCTGGAGTGTACGACACACCGCCACCAGGGAGCAGTTCTTC. The encoded protein is CAWSVRHTATREQFF.

This chain joins TRBV15 and TRBJ2-1; D is unclear. Germline V CDR1 and CDR2: LNHNV, YYDKDF (reference sequence). The CDR3 runs to 15 residues. Trimming took 2 bases from V and 0 from J, leaving 8 bases between them. The CDR3 region is CATSRRTSSYNEQFF. The CDR3 DNA sequence: TGTGCCACCAGCAGAAGAACGAGCTCCTACAATGAGCAGTTCTTC.